This T cell receptor (beta chain) appears in the sequencing data of a study of blood T cells in healthy people across ages. J lost 1 base, V lost 10 bases, and 7 bases had no gene match. Germline CDR1 reads MNHEY; CDR2 reads SMNVEV (reference sequence). This CDR3 is built from 14 residues. This clonotype came up a few times. The authors ran a second PCR of 7 to 11 cycles using a sample-barcoded 5' primer and a J-beta primer mix. TCRdb redid the calling of the 5' RACE reads with MiXCR, one entry per CDR3 protein. Here the sample spans around 900,000 distinct CDR3 sequences, just over 50% being singletons.

The sample comprised blood. This clonotype was obtained from a woman aged 60-75 years in good health. The gene calls are TRBV27 and TRBJ2-3; 8 bases are shared with TRBD1. The CDR3, as DNA: TGTGCCACGGAGACGACAGGGGGCACAGATACGCAGTATTTT. Translation gives CATETTGGTDTQYF.